Listed here are 30 T cell receptor beta chains from one sample, sequenced in a study of blood T cell repertoires in COVID-19. Repertoires were generated with immunoSEQ multiplex PCR, while TCRdb's copy carries only in-frame clones and drops some. The top ten hold 9.6% of the sample, which has hundreds of thousands of clones, about four fifths seen once. Sequencing was carried out using peripheral blood. These receptors were obtained from an elderly woman with acute or convalescent COVID-19.

The gene calls are TRBV5-1 and TRBJ1-4, with 7 bases identical to TRBD1. From germline, CDR1 is SGHRS and CDR2 YFSETQ. CDR3 size: 15 residues. Unmatched junction bases numbered 7, after V lost 4 bases and J lost 4 bases. The CDR3 sequence: CASSLSGQHNEKLFF. The CDR3 DNA is TGCGCCAGCAGCCTTTCGGGACAGCATAATGAAAAACTGTTTTTT.

The rearrangement joins TRBV4-1 to TRBJ1-4; the D gene is possibly TRBD1 (6 bases). V was shortened by 4 bases and J by 0 bases, with 18 bases between the two germline ends. The germline V gene has CDR1 MGHRA and CDR2 YSYEKL. The length of the CDR3 is 18 residues. CDR3 in amino acids: CASSPRDRGATTNEKLFF. CDR3 sequence (DNA): TGCGCCAGCAGCCCCAGGGATCGGGGGGCGACAACTAATGAAAAACTGTTTTTT.

This clone was observed a single time. V is TRBV27 and J is TRBJ1-2, with TRBD1 matching over 7 bases. Unmatched junction bases numbered 3, after V lost 6 bases and J lost 5 bases. Germline loops: CDR1 MNHEY, CDR2 SMNVEV (reference sequence). The CDR3 has 12 amino acids. CDR3 sequence (DNA): TGTGCCAGCAGGCGACAGGGATATGGCTACACCTTC. Amino acid sequence: CASRRQGYGYTF.

The chain couples TRBV5-8 to TRBJ1-1; TRBD1 agrees at 9 bases. V was clipped by 6 bases and J by 4 bases; unmatched bases: 10. The germline V gene has CDR1 SGHTS and CDR2 YDEGEE. This CDR3 spans 15 amino acids. The DNA of the CDR3 is TGTGCCAGCACCCCGGACAGGGGAAGTTCCACTGAAGCTTTCTTT. Translating it yields CASTPDRGSSTEAFF.

Ten or more counts support this clone. The V and J genes are TRBV28 and TRBJ1-2; 7 positions match TRBD1. CDR3 length equals 17 residues. Trimming removed 5 bases from V and 0 bases from J; junction bases left unmatched: 12. From germline, CDR1 is MDHEN and CDR2 SYDVKM. In DNA, the CDR3 is TGTGCCAGCAGTCCGCCGACAGGGAACCTAGCTAACTATGGCTACACCTTC. This sequence encodes CASSPPTGNLANYGYTF.

This CDR3 reads CASSRTGSNTEAFF. CDR3 bases: TGTGCCAGCAGCCGCACCGGGTCTAACACTGAAGCTTTCTTT. The rearrangement links TRBV3-1 (or the pseudogene TRBV3-2) to TRBJ1-1; no definite D call. CDR3 length: 14 residues. In germline, CDR1 is LGHDT, CDR2 YNNKEL (reference sequence). The V and J ends lost 4 bases and 2 bases respectively, with 11 bases between them.

V gene TRBV5-1 combines with J gene TRBJ1-1; D might be TRBD1 (5 bases). The CDR3 contains 14 residues. Germline V gene lookup returns CDR1 SGHRS and CDR2 YFSETQ. Trimming took 4 bases from V and 1 from J, leaving 11 bases between them. The CDR3 here is CASSQTDRNTEAFF. DNA of the CDR3: TGCGCCAGCAGCCAAACCGACAGGAACACTGAAGCTTTCTTT.

The chain combines TRBV3-1 (or the pseudogene TRBV3-2) with TRBJ2-1; D is unresolved. The V end lost 1 base, the J end lost 3 bases, and 4 bases lay between the germline ends. Germline assignment: CDR1 LGHDT and CDR2 YNNKEL (reference sequence). The CDR3 sequence is 13 residues long. As DNA, the CDR3 is TGTGCCAGCAGCCAAGGTCTCTACAATGAGCAGTTCTTC. This gives the protein CASSQGLYNEQFF.

V and J are TRBV3-1 (or the pseudogene TRBV3-2) and TRBJ2-3, with D possibly being TRBD1 (5 bases). Trimming took 3 bases from V and 5 from J, leaving 15 bases between them. The CDR3 spans 15 residues. Germline V lookup: CDR1 LGHDT, CDR2 YNNKEL (reference sequence). As DNA, the CDR3 is TGTGCCAGCAGCCACAAATTGGGTAGGGGAGATACGCAGTATTTT. Protein sequence: CASSHKLGRGDTQYF.

The chain recombines TRBV7-8 with TRBJ2-1; possibly TRBD1 for D (6 bases). Trimming removed 3 bases from V and 9 bases from J, with 15 bases in between. This CDR3 comprises 14 residues. Germline V lookup: CDR1 SGHVS, CDR2 FQNEAQ. The CDR3 DNA follows: TGTGCCAGCAGCTTCAGGGGTGGGTACGGTGAGCAGTTCTTC. This translates into CASSFRGGYGEQFF.

V usage is TRBV14 and J usage is TRBJ2-3, with D tentatively TRBD2 (6 bases). CDR1 is SGHDN and CDR2 is FVKESK in the germline V gene. CDR3 length: 15 amino acids. V was trimmed by 4 bases and J by 2 bases, leaving 13 bases between them. The CDR3 bases are TGTGCCAGCAGCCCCCCGGGGGACCTCACAGATACGCAGTATTTT. Protein sequence: CASSPPGDLTDTQYF.

The rearrangement links TRBV5-1 to TRBJ2-7; D perhaps matches TRBD2 (5 bases). Per germline, CDR1 SGHRS and CDR2 YFSETQ. Trimming stripped 4 bases from V and 0 bases from J, with 14 bases between. The CDR3 runs 15 residues. The CDR3: CASSLGGPSSYEQYF. Here the CDR3 DNA reads TGCGCCAGCAGCCTGGGCGGGCCGAGCTCCTACGAGCAGTACTTC.

This clone has just one count. The chain has TRBV7-9 and TRBJ2-5, with no clear D. CDR3 length: 14 residues. V dropped 1 base and J dropped 9 bases, with 15 bases sitting between them. CDR1 SEHNR and CDR2 FQNEAQ come from the germline V gene (reference sequence). CDR3 coding DNA: TGTGCCAGCAGCTTAGGGTCCCTAGGTGAGGCCCAGTACTTC. It translates to CASSLGSLGEAQYF.

This chain links TRBV28 with TRBJ2-4, with D maybe TRBD1 (6 bases). Trimming pared 5 bases from V and 5 bases from J, leaving 10 bases between. The CDR3 sequence is 13 residues long. Germline V CDR1 and CDR2: MDHEN, SYDVKM. Written as DNA, the CDR3 is TGTGCCAGCAGTCCGAACAGGGAAAACATTCAGTACTTC. This translates into CASSPNRENIQYF.

On this clone: This CDR3 is also generated by other DNA sequences in the sample. The J gene is TRBJ2-5, the V gene TRBV5-1, with D perhaps TRBD1 (5 bases). Trimming left V 7 bases short and J 5 bases short, with 12 bases between. Per germline, CDR1 SGHRS and CDR2 YFSETQ. The CDR3 is made up of 12 amino acids. The CDR3 bases are TGCGCCAGCTCAACAGGTGTGGAGACCCAGTACTTC. Its protein is CASSTGVETQYF.

The chain carries TRBV7-9 and TRBJ1-1; perhaps TRBD1 as D (5 bases). Germline values: CDR1 SEHNR, CDR2 FQNEAQ (reference sequence). The CDR3 length is 14 residues. The V gene lost 1 base and the J gene lost 1 base, with 7 bases spanning the gap. CDR3 nucleotide sequence: TGTGCCAGCAGCTTAGTCACAGGGAACACTGAAGCTTTCTTT. This codes for CASSLVTGNTEAFF.

This chain joins TRBV7-9 and TRBJ2-7; 11 bases map to TRBD2. V was clipped by 5 bases and J by 6 bases; unmatched bases: 9. Germline-derived CDR1 and CDR2 are SEHNR and FQNEAQ (reference sequence). The CDR3 contains 15 residues. The CDR3 nucleotides read TGTGCCAGCAGCGGATTAGCGGGAGGGGAAATCGAGCAGTACTTC. Translated: CASSGLAGGEIEQYF.

The chain combines TRBV30 with TRBJ1-4; 7 bases agree with TRBD1. From germline, CDR1 is GTSNPN and CDR2 SVGIG (reference sequence). This CDR3 has 14 amino acids. With V trimmed by 0 bases and J by 8 bases, 6 bases remained unmatched. CDR3 DNA sequence: TGTGCCTGGAGTGTGAAGGGGGCGGGGGAAAAACTGTTTTTT. Protein sequence: CAWSVKGAGEKLFF.

The rearrangement joins TRBV5-4 to TRBJ2-3; 8 bases map to TRBD2. From germline, CDR1 is SGHNT and CDR2 YYREEE (reference sequence). With 1 base clipped from V and 1 base from J, the junction kept 2 bases outside the gene matches. The CDR3 is 15 amino acids. CDR3 sequence reads: CASSLRSGGTDTQYF. The CDR3 nucleotides read TGTGCCAGCAGCTTGCGTAGCGGGGGCACAGATACGCAGTATTTT. Full variable domain (rest looked up from reference TRBV5-4 and TRBJ2-3): ETGVTQSPTHLIKTRGQQVTLRCSSQSGHNTVSWYQQALGQGPQFIFQYYREEENGRGNFPPRFSGLQFPNYSSELNVNALELDDSALYLCASSLRSGGTDTQYFGPGTRLTVL.

This clone appeared a few times. This chain links TRBV5-6 with TRBJ2-7, with a tentative D call TRBD1 (6 bases). The CDR3 covers 15 residues. The germline V and J ends were trimmed by 0 bases and 3 bases, with 13 bases remaining between them. Germline V lookup: CDR1 SGHDT, CDR2 YYEEEE. The CDR3 region is CASSLVRQGLYEQYF. The DNA of the CDR3 is TGTGCCAGCAGCTTGGTAAGGCAGGGGCTCTACGAGCAGTACTTC.

J is TRBJ1-1 and V is TRBV3-1 (or the pseudogene TRBV3-2); a possible D gene is TRBD1 (6 bases). The CDR3 sequence is 16 residues long. The V and J ends lost 5 bases and 5 bases respectively, with 21 bases between them. From germline, CDR1 is LGHDT and CDR2 YNNKEL (reference sequence). CDR3 region: CASSLTRGGRDTEAFF. DNA for the CDR3: TGTGCCAGCAGCTTAACGCGGGGGGGGCGAGATACTGAAGCTTTCTTT.

The rearrangement uses TRBV29-1 and TRBJ2-7; D perhaps matches TRBD1 (6 bases). CDR3 length: 13 amino acids. Germline assignment: CDR1 SQVTM and CDR2 ANQGSEA. Trimming left V 4 bases short and J 1 base short, with 11 bases between. The CDR3 spells CSVGQGKSYEQYF. CDR3 in DNA: TGCAGCGTTGGGCAGGGGAAATCCTACGAGCAGTACTTC.

This clone was counted between two and nine times. This chain joins TRBV6-1 and TRBJ2-7; D gene uncertain. Trimming left V 2 bases short and J 7 bases short, with 15 bases between. Germline CDR1 is MNHNS and CDR2 is SASEGT. This CDR3 spans 14 amino acids. CDR3 DNA sequence: TGTGCCAGCAGTGAAACACTCAATCAGAGGGAGCAGTACTTC. Amino acid sequence: CASSETLNQREQYF.

In this sample, this clone turned up a few times. The chain recombines TRBV5-6 with TRBJ2-7; 7 bases align to TRBD1. After removal of 5 bases from V and 1 base from J, the junction contained 9 bases not matched to a gene. The germline V gene encodes CDR1 SGHDT and CDR2 YYEEEE. The CDR3 is 15 amino acids. The CDR3 DNA reads as TGTGCCAGCAGGGGAGCACAGGGGCGATCCTACGAGCAGTACTTC. Translation: CASRGAQGRSYEQYF.

The chain carries TRBV4-1 and TRBJ1-4, with D maybe TRBD1 (5 bases). The CDR3 spans 15 residues. Germline CDR1 MGHRA, CDR2 YSYEKL. Trimming took off 0 bases at V and 8 bases at J, with 13 bases between the two ends. The CDR3 loop reads CASSQDQGMGEKLFF. The CDR3 nucleotides read TGCGCCAGCAGCCAAGACCAGGGCATGGGGGAAAAACTGTTTTTT.

J is TRBJ1-5 and V is TRBV6-5; D perhaps matches TRBD1 (5 bases). CDR1 is MNHEY and CDR2 is SVGAGI in the germline V gene. The CDR3 extends over 14 amino acids. The germline V and J ends were trimmed by 10 bases and 1 base, with 14 bases remaining between them. CDR3 in amino acids: CATRAGESNQPQHF. In nucleotides, the CDR3 is TGTGCCACTCGGGCGGGGGAAAGCAATCAGCCCCAGCATTTT.

The chain employs TRBV3-1 (or the pseudogene TRBV3-2) and TRBJ2-5; D is perhaps TRBD1 (5 bases). Trimming removed 0 bases at V and 5 bases at J, with 10 bases between. The CDR3 runs to 14 residues. Germline V gene lookup returns CDR1 LGHDT and CDR2 YNNKEL (reference sequence). CDR3 loop: CASSQDRVWETQYF. The CDR3 DNA reads TGTGCCAGCAGCCAAGACAGGGTGTGGGAGACCCAGTACTTC.

Of note for this clone: Germline is not matched at one junction end, which may reflect a read error. The chain links TRBV5-6 to TRBJ1-1, with 8 nucleotides matching TRBD1. The CDR3 extends over 13 amino acids. Germline V gene sequence: CDR1 SGHDT, CDR2 YYEEEE. CDR3 sequence: CASSSTGQGELVF. As DNA, the CDR3 is TGTGCCAGCAGCTCGACAGGACAGGGCGAATTAGTCTTT.

This clone was seen more than once but under ten times. The genes are TRBV28 and TRBJ2-1; 11 bases match TRBD1. V was clipped by 5 bases and J by 12 bases; unmatched bases: 15. Germline CDR1 MDHEN, CDR2 SYDVKM. This CDR3 region has 16 residues. CDR3 sequence (DNA): TGTGCCAGCAGTCCCCTCCGGGACAGGGGGAACTCCGGGCAGTTCTTC. This gives the protein CASSPLRDRGNSGQFF.

The gene calls are TRBV28 and TRBJ1-6, with D perhaps matching TRBD1 (6 bases). Germline V lookup: CDR1 MDHEN, CDR2 SYDVKM. The V gene lost 4 bases and the J gene lost 10 bases, with 17 bases spanning the gap. The CDR3 spans 15 residues. CDR3 region: CASSSLQGVGSPLHF. CDR3 DNA sequence: TGTGCCAGCAGTTCCCTACAGGGTGTGGGATCACCCCTCCACTTT.